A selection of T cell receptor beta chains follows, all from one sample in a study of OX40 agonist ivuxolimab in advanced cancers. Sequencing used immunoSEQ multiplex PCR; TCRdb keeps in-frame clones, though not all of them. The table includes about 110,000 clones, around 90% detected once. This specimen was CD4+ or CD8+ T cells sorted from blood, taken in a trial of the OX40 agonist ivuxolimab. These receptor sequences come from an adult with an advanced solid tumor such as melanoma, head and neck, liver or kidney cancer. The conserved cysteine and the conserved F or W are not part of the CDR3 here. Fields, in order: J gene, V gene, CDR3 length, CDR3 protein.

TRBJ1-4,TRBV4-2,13,ASRPAGRPDEKLF
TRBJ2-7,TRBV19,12,ASSTGKASYEQY
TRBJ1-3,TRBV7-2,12,ASSLVGLENTIY
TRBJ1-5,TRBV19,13,ASSIQGIDNQPQH
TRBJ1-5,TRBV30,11,AWSVGGGQPQH
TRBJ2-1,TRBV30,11,AWSGDRGNEQF
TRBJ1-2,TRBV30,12,AWGFGATDYGYT
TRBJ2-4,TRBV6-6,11,ASSYSRERTQY
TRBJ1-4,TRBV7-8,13,ASSLGPSGNEKLF
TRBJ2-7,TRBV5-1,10,ASSSVSYEQY
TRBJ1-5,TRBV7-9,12,ASSATGGAQPQH
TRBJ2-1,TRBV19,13,ASSMARGSWNEQF
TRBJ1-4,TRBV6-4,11,ASSANPNEKLF
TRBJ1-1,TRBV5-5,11,ASSSTGEDEAF
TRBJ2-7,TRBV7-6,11,ASSQAVDDEQY
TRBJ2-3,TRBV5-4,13,ASSLEGGSTDTQY
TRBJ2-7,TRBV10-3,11,AISGVGNYEQY
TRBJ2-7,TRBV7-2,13,ASSLAGQGRNEQY
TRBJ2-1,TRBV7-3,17,ASSLVVSTVAGGPKEQF
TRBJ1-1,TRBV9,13,ASTVDQTASTEAF
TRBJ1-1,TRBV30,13,AWSVGGVGDTEAF
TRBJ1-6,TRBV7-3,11,ASSTGVGSPLH
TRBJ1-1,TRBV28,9,ASSLGTEAF
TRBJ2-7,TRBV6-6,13,ASISFRGGSYEQY
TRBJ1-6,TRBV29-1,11,SVGDRGNSPLH
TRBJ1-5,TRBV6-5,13,ASSQASHRNQPQH
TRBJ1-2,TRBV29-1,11,SVRGDWGYGYT
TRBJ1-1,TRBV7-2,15,ASSRGQVFNRNTEAF
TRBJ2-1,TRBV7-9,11,ASSLDPYNEQF
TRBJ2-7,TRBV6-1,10,ASSESGYEQY
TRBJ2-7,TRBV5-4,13,ASSLPMALSYEQY
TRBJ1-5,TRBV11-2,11,ASSLSMVQPQH
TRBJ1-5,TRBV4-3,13,ASSQARGSNQPQH
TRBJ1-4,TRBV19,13,ASNSRAGDAEKLF
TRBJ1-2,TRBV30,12,ASNGAGGSYGYT
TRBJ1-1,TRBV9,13,ASSPPRGLSTEAF
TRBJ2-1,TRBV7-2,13,ASSLFSGRVNEQF
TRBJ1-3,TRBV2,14,ASLREPQPSGNTIY
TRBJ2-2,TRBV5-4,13,ASSLDRVGTGELF
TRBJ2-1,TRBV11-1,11,ASSLGVVYEQF
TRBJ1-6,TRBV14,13,ASSQGGADNSPLH
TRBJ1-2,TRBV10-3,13,AISSRDSGIYGYT
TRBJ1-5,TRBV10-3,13,AISESVEGNQPQH
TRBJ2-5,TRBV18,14,ASSPPSTVGGETQY
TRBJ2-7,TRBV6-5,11,ASRVALSYEQY
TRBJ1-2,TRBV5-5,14,ASSVAGWDRAYGYT
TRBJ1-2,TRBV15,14,ATSRSGGARYDGYT
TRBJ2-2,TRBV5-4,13,ASSWGGTNTGELF
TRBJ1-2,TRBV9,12,ASSADGDNYGYT
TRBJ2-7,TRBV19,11,ASSRGTEGEQY
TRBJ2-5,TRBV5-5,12,ASSSPGQKETQY
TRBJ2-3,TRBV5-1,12,ASRIGGGTDTQY
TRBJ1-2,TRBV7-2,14,ASSLAFRGADYGYT
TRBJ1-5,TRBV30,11,AWSVRGNQPQH
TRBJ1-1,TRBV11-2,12,ASSLVRMNTEAF
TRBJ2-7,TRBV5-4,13,ASSLSEGQSPEQY